This entry describes one T cell receptor (beta chain). Its specificity is not known. Libraries were prepared by immunoSEQ multiplex PCR; TCRdb keeps only in-frame clonotypes and omits some of them. This sample yields 40,000 or so clones, of which more than 35% are seen a single time; around 16% belongs to the top ten. Germline V gene sequence: CDR1 GTSNPN, CDR2 SVGIG (reference sequence). Trimming left V 0 bases short and J 6 bases short, with 6 bases between. The CDR3 length is 12 residues. This sample is drawn from a study of neoadjuvant anti-PD-1 for oral cavity cancer. Whole-study context: Around day 43, patients without progression received a fourth nivolumab dose before surgery.

General study results and limits: With a few patients per group, TCR findings need larger cohorts. Post-treatment tumors with larger preexisting clones showed more shrinkage.

Indicated time point: after neoadjuvant nivolumab, at surgical resection. The TCR comes from a person aged 40 to 85 with oral cavity squamous cell carcinoma. The material was tumor tissue, obtained after nivolumab (anti-PD-1) treatment. The chain combines TRBV30 with TRBJ1-5, with no clear D. DNA for the CDR3: TGTGCCTGGAGTGTTTTCGGTCAGCCCCAGCATTTT. Encoded protein: CAWSVFGQPQHF.